These 16 T cell receptor beta chains share one sample of origin, sequenced in a study of shared clonotypes between healthy human individuals (dated by TCRdb to the early 2020s). The library was generated by the immunoSEQ multiplex PCR assay. TCRdb's version of the immuneACCESS table is confined to in-frame rearrangements and falls short of the full clone set. An unresolved V gene accounts for under half of the shortfall where checked; the remainder is of unknown origin. The sample profile shows about 650,000 clones; over 95% of them were found once. The ten most abundant clones make up roughly 0.1% of the sample. For the CD8 naive samples, CD45RO-negative cells were positively selected for CCR7, yielding a CD45RA+CCR7+ population from which TemRA cells were excluded. Sequencing used naive CD8+ T cells sorted from blood. The meaning of the sample's cell subset or site label: CD45RA+CCR7+. Receptor source: a woman aged 25 to 45 in good health.

The chain uses TRBV9 and TRBJ1-2; D unresolved. The CDR3 runs to 13 residues. V gave up 0 bases and J gave up 3 bases, with 6 bases separating them. The germline V gene has CDR1 SGDLS and CDR2 YYNGEE. The CDR3 loop reads CASSVGVDYGYTF. The CDR3, as DNA: TGTGCCAGCAGCGTAGGGGTCGACTATGGCTACACCTTC.

V is TRBV7-6 and J is TRBJ2-2; 7 bases align to TRBD2. Germline values: CDR1 SGHVS, CDR2 FNYEAQ. This CDR3 spans 16 amino acids. The trim removed 2 bases at V and 0 bases at J, leaving 3 bases unmatched. The CDR3 sequence is CASSLLSGANTGELFF. CDR3 in DNA: TGTGCCAGCAGCTTATTGAGCGGGGCGAACACCGGGGAGCTGTTTTTT. Filled out from reference TRBV7-6 and TRBJ2-2, the complete variable domain reads GAGVSQSPRYKVTKRGQDVALRCDPISGHVSLYWYRQALGQGPEFLTYFNYEAQQDKSGLPNDRFSAERPEGSISTLTIQRTEQRDSAMYRCASSLLSGANTGELFFGEGSRLTVL.

This clone turned up a few times. The chain carries TRBV4-1 and TRBJ2-1, with 7 bases aligning to TRBD2. Germline lookup yields CDR1 MGHRA and CDR2 YSYEKL. The CDR3 length is 13 residues. The V gene end was trimmed by 4 bases and the J gene end by 5 bases; junction bases not matched to a gene: 2. The DNA for the CDR3 is TGCGCCAGCAGCCCCAGCGGGAACAATGAGCAGTTCTTC. Its protein product is CASSPSGNNEQFF.

This chain uses TRBV6-6 with TRBJ1-2; possibly TRBD1 for D (6 bases). Germline-derived CDR1 and CDR2 are MNHNY and SVGAGI (reference sequence). V was cut by 1 base and J by 9 bases, with 15 bases left in between. This CDR3 contains 14 residues. The CDR3 protein is CASSYLGQPSSYTF. CDR3 DNA sequence: TGTGCCAGCAGTTACTTAGGACAGCCATCAAGCTACACCTTC.

J is TRBJ2-3 and V is TRBV5-6, with a possible D match to TRBD2 (5 bases). The length of the CDR3 is 15 residues. Trimming cost V 0 bases and J 1 base, with 9 bases left between them. Per germline, CDR1 SGHDT and CDR2 YYEEEE. In DNA, the CDR3 is TGTGCCAGCAGCTTGGTTAGGCGGGGCACAGATACGCAGTATTTT. Its translation is CASSLVRRGTDTQYF. Together with reference TRBV5-6 and TRBJ2-3, the CDR3 gives the full variable domain: DAGVTQSPTHLIKTRGQQVTLRCSPKSGHDTVSWYQQALGQGPQFIFQYYEEEERQRGNFPDRFSGHQFPNYSSELNVNALLLGDSALYLCASSLVRRGTDTQYFGPGTRLTVL.

A single count supports this clone. The chain uses TRBV7-8 and TRBJ1-1; possible D gene TRBD1, 5 bases. Trimming shortened V by 5 bases and J by 4 bases, and 17 bases separated the two germline ends. The CDR3 is 15 amino acids. Per germline, CDR1 SGHVS and CDR2 FQNEAQ. CDR3 protein: CASSPLASGTTEAFF. The CDR3 bases are TGTGCCAGCAGCCCCCTCGCTTCAGGGACCACTGAAGCTTTCTTT.

The table lists this clone with a count of one. This chain uses TRBV6-1 with TRBJ2-1; the match to TRBD2 covers 8 bases. This CDR3 is 11 amino acids long. V was pared by 6 bases and J by 15 bases, with 7 bases of the junction left unmatched. The germline V gene encodes CDR1 MNHNS and CDR2 SASEGT. CDR3 amino acids: CASSLGGGWFF. CDR3 coding DNA: TGTGCCAGCAGCCTCGGGGGGGGTTGGTTCTTC.

This clone has just one count. This CDR3 is CASSPRGQGTAGELFF. As DNA, the CDR3 is TGTGCCAGCAGCCCAAGGGGACAGGGTACCGCCGGGGAGCTGTTTTTT. The rearrangement joins TRBV7-9 to TRBJ2-2; the match to TRBD1 covers 9 bases. Germline V CDR1 and CDR2: SEHNR, FQNEAQ (reference sequence). With V trimmed by 5 bases and J by 6 bases, 10 bases remained unmatched. The CDR3 is made up of 16 amino acids.

This chain joins TRBV27 and TRBJ2-5, with D hard to call. The germline V gene encodes CDR1 MNHEY and CDR2 SMNVEV (reference sequence). The V gene lost 3 bases and the J gene lost 1 base, with 6 bases spanning the gap. This CDR3 is 13 amino acids long. The DNA for the CDR3 is TGTGCCAGCAGTTTTCACCCCCAAGAGACCCAGTACTTC. Amino acids: CASSFHPQETQYF.

This CDR3 reads CASRRSGLAALGETQYF. Here the CDR3 DNA reads TGTGCCAGCAGACGGAGCGGACTAGCGGCCTTAGGGGAGACCCAGTACTTC. The chain employs TRBV5-4 and TRBJ2-5, with 10 bases matching TRBD2. With V trimmed by 5 bases and J by 5 bases, 15 bases remained unmatched. This CDR3 contains 17 residues. Germline-derived CDR1 and CDR2 are SGHNT and YYREEE (reference sequence).

J is TRBJ2-7 and V is TRBV16; 12 bases align to TRBD1. The V gene's germline CDR1 is KGHSY and CDR2 FQNENV. The V segment lost 4 bases and the J segment 6 bases; nucleotides outside the gene matches: 4. This CDR3 is built from 14 residues. In DNA form, the CDR3 reads TGTGCCAGCAGCCTCCGGGACAGGGGGCTCGAGCAGTACTTC. It encodes CASSLRDRGLEQYF. Full variable domain (outside the CDR3, taken from reference TRBV16 and TRBJ2-7): GEEVAQTPKHLVRGEGQKAKLYCAPIKGHSYVFWYQQVLKNEFKFLISFQNENVFDETGMPKERFSAKCLPNSPCSLEIQATKLEDSAVYFCASSLRDRGLEQYFGPGTRLTVT.

The chain recombines TRBV2 with TRBJ1-2; TRBD1 is a possible D gene (6 bases). This CDR3 region has 16 residues. Deletions cut 0 bases from V and 1 base from J, with 12 bases between. Germline V gene sequence: CDR1 SNHLY, CDR2 FYNNEI. CDR3 protein: CASSEAGAGVNYGYTF. The CDR3 DNA reads TGTGCCAGCAGTGAAGCGGGAGCAGGGGTTAACTATGGCTACACCTTC.

The gene calls are TRBV5-6 and TRBJ2-7; no clear D. Germline lookup yields CDR1 SGHDT and CDR2 YYEEEE. This CDR3 contains 14 residues. Trimming shortened V by 2 bases and J by 0 bases, and 9 bases separated the two germline ends. The CDR3 loop is CASSFLYASYEQYF. The DNA for the CDR3 is TGTGCCAGCAGCTTTCTCTACGCCTCCTACGAGCAGTACTTC.

The chain couples TRBV30 to TRBJ2-7, with D unresolved. The CDR3 has 13 residues. Germline V gives CDR1 GTSNPN, CDR2 SVGIG (reference sequence). V was clipped by 2 bases and J by 5 bases, with 13 bases between them. The CDR3 DNA sequence: TGTGCCTGGAGTAAACCACATTCGAACGAGCAGTACTTC. Amino acid sequence: CAWSKPHSNEQYF.

This rearrangement joins TRBV7-9 to TRBJ1-1; unclear D gene. CDR1 is SEHNR and CDR2 is FQNEAQ in the germline V gene (reference sequence). The ends were cut back, 5 bases at V and 0 bases at J, with 16 bases in the middle. The CDR3 runs 16 residues. CDR3 nucleotides: TGTGCCAGCAGCCCTACCTACGGACCAATGAACACTGAAGCTTTCTTT. The encoded protein is CASSPTYGPMNTEAFF. Full variable domain (rest looked up from reference TRBV7-9 and TRBJ1-1): DTGVSQNPRHKITKRGQNVTFRCDPISEHNRLYWYRQTLGQGPEFLTYFQNEAQLEKSRLLSDRFSAERPKGSFSTLEIQRTEQGDSAMYLCASSPTYGPMNTEAFFGQGTRLTVV.

This rearrangement joins TRBV7-6 to TRBJ2-1, with D unclear. This CDR3 has 12 amino acids. The V gene lost 5 bases and the J gene lost 9 bases, with 11 bases spanning the gap. Germline CDR1 and CDR2: SGHVS and FNYEAQ. The CDR3 nucleotides read TGTGCCAGCAGCCGCGTGTTAGGTGAGCAGTTCTTC. This gives the protein CASSRVLGEQFF.